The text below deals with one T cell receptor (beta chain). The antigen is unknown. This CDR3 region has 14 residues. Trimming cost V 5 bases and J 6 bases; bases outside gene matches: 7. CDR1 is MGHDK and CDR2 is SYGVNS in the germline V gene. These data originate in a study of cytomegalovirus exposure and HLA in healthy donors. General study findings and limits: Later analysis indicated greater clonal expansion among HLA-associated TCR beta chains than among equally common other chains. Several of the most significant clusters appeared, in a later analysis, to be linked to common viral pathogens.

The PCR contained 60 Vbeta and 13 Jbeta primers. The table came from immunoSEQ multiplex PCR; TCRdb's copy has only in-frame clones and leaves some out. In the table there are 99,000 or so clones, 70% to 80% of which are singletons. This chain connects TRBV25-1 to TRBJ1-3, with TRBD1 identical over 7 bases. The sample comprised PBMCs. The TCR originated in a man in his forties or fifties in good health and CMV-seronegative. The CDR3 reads CASSRQGGLNTIYF. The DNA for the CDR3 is TGTGCCAGCAGTAGACAGGGTGGACTAAACACCATATATTTT.